This TCR beta chain was recorded in a study of blood T cell repertoires in COVID-19. Study information: T cells, B-cell-depleted T cells, or PBMCs provided the cDNA or gDNA that served as material.

As originally analysed: The authors estimated nucleated cell counts from reference gene primer amplification. Clones were read by immunoSEQ multiplex PCR, and TCRdb kept only the in-frame ones, dropping some. V and J calls and clone size come straight from that table; D and trimming were deduced from the DNA. The table records 75,000 to 100,000 clones, about 89% of them present only once. Germline V gene lookup returns CDR1 SGHAT and CDR2 FQNNGV. The V end lost 3 bases, the J end lost 3 bases, and 12 bases lay between the germline ends. CDR3 length: 14 amino acids. The V and J genes are TRBV11-2 and TRBJ2-7, with unresolved D. This receptor was identified in a human donor with acute or convalescent COVID-19. The donor label of this sample is uncertain. Sequenced material: peripheral blood. The DNA of the CDR3 is TGTGCCAGCAGCTTGGTGGCAGGAAGCTACGAGCAGTACTTC. This sequence encodes CASSLVAGSYEQYF.